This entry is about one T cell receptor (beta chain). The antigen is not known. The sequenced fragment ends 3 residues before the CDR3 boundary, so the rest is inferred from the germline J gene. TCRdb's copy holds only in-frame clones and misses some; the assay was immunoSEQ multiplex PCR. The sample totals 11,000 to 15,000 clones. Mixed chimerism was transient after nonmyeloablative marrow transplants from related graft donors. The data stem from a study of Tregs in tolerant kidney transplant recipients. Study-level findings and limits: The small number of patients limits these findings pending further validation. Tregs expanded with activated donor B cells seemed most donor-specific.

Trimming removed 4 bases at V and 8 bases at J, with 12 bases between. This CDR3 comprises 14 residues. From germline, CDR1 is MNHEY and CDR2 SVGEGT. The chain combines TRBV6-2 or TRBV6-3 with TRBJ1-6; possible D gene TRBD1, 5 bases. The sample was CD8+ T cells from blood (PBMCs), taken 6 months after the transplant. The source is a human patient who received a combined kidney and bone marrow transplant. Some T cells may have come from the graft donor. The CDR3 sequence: CASSSTGIDSPLHF. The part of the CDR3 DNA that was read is TGTGCCAGCAGTTCAACAGGAATTGATTCACCC.